This T cell receptor beta chain originates from a study of blood T cell repertoires in COVID-19. About the study: Samples taken during acute and convalescent COVID-19 were collected in the United States, Italy and Spain. The analysed material was cDNA or gDNA that came from T cells, B-cell-depleted T cells, or PBMCs.

The V and J ends lost 2 bases and 9 bases respectively, with 14 bases between them. The CDR3 extends over 14 amino acids. Per germline, CDR1 MNHEY and CDR2 SVGAGI. In the authors' methods: For nucleated cells, counts were estimated from reference gene primer amplification. The protocol was immunoSEQ multiplex PCR, while the TCRdb copy is restricted to in-frame clones and leaves out a portion. The DNA was the basis for D and trimming; V, J and clone size are from that table. The top ten hold about 1.9% of the sample, which has about 240,000 clones, approximately 83% seen once. The sample was peripheral blood. This clonotype was sampled from a man aged 25 to 40 who had recovered from COVID-19. The chain combines TRBV6-5 with TRBJ1-5; D might be TRBD1 (6 bases). CDR3 DNA sequence: TGTGCCAGCAGTTACCTAGGACAGTCCGGGCCCCAGCATTTT. Amino acids: CASSYLGQSGPQHF.